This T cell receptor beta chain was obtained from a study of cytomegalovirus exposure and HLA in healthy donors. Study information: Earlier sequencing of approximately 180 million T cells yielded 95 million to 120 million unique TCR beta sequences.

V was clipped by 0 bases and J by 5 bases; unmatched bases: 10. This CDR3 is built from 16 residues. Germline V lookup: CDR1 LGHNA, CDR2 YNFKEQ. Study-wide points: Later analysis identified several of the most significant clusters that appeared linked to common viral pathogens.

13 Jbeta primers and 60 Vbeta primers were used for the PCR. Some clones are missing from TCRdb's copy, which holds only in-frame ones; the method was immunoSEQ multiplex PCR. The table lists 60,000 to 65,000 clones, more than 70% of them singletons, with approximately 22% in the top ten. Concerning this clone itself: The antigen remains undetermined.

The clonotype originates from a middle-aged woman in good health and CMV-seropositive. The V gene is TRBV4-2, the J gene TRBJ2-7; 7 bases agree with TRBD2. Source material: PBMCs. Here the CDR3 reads CASSQDLRGGSDEQYF. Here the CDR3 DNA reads TGTGCCAGCAGCCAAGATCTGCGGGGAGGGTCCGACGAGCAGTACTTC.